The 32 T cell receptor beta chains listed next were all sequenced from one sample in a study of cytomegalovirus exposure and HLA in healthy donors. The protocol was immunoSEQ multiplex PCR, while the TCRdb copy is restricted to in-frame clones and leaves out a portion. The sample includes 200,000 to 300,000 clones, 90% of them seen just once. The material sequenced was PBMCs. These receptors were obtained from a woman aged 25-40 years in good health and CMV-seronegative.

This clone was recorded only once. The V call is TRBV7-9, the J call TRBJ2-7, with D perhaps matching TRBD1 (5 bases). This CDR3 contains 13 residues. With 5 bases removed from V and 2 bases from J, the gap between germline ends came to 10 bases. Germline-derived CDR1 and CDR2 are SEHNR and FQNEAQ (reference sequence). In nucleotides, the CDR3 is TGTGCCAGCAGCCCCGGACATACCTACGAGCAGTACTTC. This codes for CASSPGHTYEQYF.

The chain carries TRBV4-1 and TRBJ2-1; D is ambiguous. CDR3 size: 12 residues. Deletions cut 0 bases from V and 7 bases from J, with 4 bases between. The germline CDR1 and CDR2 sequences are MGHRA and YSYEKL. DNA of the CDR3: TGCGCCAGCAGCCAAGAGGGAAATGAGCAGTTCTTC. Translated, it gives CASSQEGNEQFF.

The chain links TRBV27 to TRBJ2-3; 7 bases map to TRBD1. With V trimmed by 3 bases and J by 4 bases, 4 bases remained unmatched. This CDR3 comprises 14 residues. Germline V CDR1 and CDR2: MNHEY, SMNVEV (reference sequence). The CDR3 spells CASSLGTASDTQYF. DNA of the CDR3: TGTGCCAGCAGTTTGGGGACAGCCTCAGATACGCAGTATTTT.

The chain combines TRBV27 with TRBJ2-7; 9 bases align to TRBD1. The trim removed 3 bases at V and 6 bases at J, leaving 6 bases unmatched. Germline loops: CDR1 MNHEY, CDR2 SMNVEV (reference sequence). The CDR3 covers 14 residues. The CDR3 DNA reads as TGTGCCAGCAGTTTCCGGACAGGGGTGGCCGAGCAGTACTTC. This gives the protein CASSFRTGVAEQYF.

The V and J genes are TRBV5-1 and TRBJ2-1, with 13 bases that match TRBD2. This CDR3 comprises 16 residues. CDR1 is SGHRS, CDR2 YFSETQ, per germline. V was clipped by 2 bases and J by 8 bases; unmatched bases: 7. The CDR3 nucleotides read TGCGCCAGCAGCTTAACTAGCGGGAGGGCGATGGATGAGCAGTTCTTC. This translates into CASSLTSGRAMDEQFF.

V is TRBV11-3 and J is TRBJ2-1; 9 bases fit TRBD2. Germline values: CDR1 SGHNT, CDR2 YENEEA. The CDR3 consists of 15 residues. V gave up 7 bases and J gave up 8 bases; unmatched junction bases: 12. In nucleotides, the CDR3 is TGTGCCAGCACACTTGAGGCTAGCGGGATCTATGAGCAGTTCTTC. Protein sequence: CASTLEASGIYEQFF. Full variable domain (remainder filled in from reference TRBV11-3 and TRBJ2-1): EAGVVQSPRYKIIEKKQPVAFWCNPISGHNTLYWYLQNLGQGPELLIRYENEEAVDDSQLPKDRFSAERLKGVDSTLKIQPAELGDSAVYLCASTLEASGIYEQFFGPGTRLTVL.

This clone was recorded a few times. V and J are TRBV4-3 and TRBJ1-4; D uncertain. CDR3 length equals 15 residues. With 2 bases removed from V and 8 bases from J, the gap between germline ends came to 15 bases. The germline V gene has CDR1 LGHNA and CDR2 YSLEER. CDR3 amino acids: CASSQNRGTKEKLFF. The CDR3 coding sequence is TGCGCCAGCAGCCAAAATCGGGGAACAAAAGAAAAACTGTTTTTT.

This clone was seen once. CDR3 residues: CASSQDGKVGGGEKLFF. In DNA, the CDR3 is TGTGCCAGCAGCCAGGATGGCAAGGTGGGGGGAGGGGAAAAACTGTTTTTT. The chain combines TRBV4-2 with TRBJ1-4; D possibly corresponds to TRBD1 (5 bases). The CDR3 is 17 residues long. Trimming removed 3 bases from V and 8 bases from J, with 22 bases in between. Germline CDR1 is LGHNA and CDR2 is YNFKEQ.

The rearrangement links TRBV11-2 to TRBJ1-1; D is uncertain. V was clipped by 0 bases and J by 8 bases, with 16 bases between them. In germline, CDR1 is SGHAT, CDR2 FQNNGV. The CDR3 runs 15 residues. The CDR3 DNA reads TGTGCCAGCAGCTTAGATCGGGTGAAGGAGTCCGAAGCTTTCTTT. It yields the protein CASSLDRVKESEAFF. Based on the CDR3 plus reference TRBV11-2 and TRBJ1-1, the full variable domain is EAGVAQSPRYKIIEKRQSVAFWCNPISGHATLYWYQQILGQGPKLLIQFQNNGVVDDSQLPKDRFSAERLKGVDSTLKIQPAKLEDSAVYLCASSLDRVKESEAFFGQGTRLTVV.

The CDR3 protein is CASSRGPDAITNEQFF. CDR3 DNA sequence: TGTGCCAGCAGCCGAGGCCCGGATGCGATTACAAATGAGCAGTTCTTC. This chain uses TRBV7-9 with TRBJ2-1; D not certain. The length of the CDR3 is 16 residues. Germline CDR1 reads SEHNR; CDR2 reads FQNEAQ (reference sequence). The V gene lost 5 bases and the J gene lost 7 bases, with 21 bases spanning the gap.

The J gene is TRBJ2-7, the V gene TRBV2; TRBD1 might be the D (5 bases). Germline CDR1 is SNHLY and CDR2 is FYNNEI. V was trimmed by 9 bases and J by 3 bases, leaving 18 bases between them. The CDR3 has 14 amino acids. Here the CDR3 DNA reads TGTGCCAGGTCCCGGAAGACAGAGAACTACGAGCAGTACTTC. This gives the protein CARSRKTENYEQYF.

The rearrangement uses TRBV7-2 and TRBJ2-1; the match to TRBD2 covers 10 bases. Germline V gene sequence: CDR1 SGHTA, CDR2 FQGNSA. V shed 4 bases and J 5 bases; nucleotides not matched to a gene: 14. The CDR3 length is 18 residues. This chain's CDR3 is CASSSRLPGLASNNEQFF. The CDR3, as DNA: TGTGCCAGCAGCTCCCGACTCCCGGGACTAGCGAGCAACAATGAGCAGTTCTTC.

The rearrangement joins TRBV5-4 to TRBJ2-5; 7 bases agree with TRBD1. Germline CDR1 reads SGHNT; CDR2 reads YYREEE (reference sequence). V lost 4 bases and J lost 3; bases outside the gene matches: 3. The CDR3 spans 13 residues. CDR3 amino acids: CASSGTVKETQYF. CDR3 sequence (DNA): TGTGCCAGCAGCGGGACAGTGAAAGAGACCCAGTACTTC.

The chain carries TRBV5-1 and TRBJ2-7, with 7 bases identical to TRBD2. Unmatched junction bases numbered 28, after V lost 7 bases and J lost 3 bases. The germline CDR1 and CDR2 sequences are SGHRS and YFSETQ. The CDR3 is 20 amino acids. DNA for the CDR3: TGCGCCAGCGCCGTCAGTTCCCGTGGGTCCCCCGGGACTAAACGCTACGAGCAGTACTTC. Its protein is CASAVSSRGSPGTKRYEQYF. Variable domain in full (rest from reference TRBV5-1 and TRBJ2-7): KAGVTQTPRYLIKTRGQQVTLSCSPISGHRSVSWYQQTPGQGLQFLFEYFSETQRNKGNFPGRFSGRQFSNSRSEMNVSTLELGDSALYLCASAVSSRGSPGTKRYEQYFGPGTRLTVT.

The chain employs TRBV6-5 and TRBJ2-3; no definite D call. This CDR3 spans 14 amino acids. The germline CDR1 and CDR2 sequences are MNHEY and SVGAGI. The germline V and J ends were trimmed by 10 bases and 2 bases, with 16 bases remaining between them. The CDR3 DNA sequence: TGTGCCACCACGCGGAGTCACCTCACAGATACGCAGTATTTT. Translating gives CATTRSHLTDTQYF.

CDR3 sequence: CAISSQGIGYTF. For the CDR3, the DNA is TGTGCCATCAGTTCGCAGGGGATTGGCTACACCTTC. The chain employs TRBV10-3 and TRBJ1-2; tentative D call: TRBD1 (6 bases). From germline, CDR1 is ENHRY and CDR2 SYGVKD. V was cut by 5 bases and J by 7 bases, with 11 bases left in between. The CDR3 sequence is 12 residues long.

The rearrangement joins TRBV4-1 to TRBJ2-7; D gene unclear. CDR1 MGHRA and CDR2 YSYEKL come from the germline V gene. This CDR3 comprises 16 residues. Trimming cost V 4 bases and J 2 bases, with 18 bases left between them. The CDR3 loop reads CASSPREPTGAYEQYF. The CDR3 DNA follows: TGCGCCAGCAGCCCCCGTGAACCCACTGGGGCCTACGAGCAGTACTTC.

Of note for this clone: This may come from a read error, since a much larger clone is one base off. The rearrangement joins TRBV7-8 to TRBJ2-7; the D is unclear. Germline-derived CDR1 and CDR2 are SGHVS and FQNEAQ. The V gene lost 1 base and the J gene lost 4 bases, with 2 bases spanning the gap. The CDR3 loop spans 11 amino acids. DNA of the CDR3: TGTGCCAGCAGCTTAGAGTACGAGCAGTACTTC. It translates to CASSLEYEQYF.

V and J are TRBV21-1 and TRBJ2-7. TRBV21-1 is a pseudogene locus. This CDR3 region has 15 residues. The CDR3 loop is CASSSIEGGPYEQYF. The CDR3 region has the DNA TGTGCCAGCAGCAGCATCGAGGGGGGTCCCTACGAGCAGTACTTC.

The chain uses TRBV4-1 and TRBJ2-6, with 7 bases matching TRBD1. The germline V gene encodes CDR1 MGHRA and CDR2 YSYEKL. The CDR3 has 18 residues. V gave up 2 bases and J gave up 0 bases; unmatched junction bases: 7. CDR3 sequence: CASSQTGVLSSGANVLTF. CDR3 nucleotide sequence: TGCGCCAGCAGCCAAACAGGGGTGTTGAGCTCTGGGGCCAACGTCCTGACTTTC.

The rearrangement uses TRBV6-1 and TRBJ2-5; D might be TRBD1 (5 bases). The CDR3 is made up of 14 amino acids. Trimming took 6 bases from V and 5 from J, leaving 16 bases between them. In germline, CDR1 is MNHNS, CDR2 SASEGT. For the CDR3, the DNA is TGTGCCAGCAGGACCAAGGGGCGAGGCGAGACCCAGTACTTC. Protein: CASRTKGRGETQYF.

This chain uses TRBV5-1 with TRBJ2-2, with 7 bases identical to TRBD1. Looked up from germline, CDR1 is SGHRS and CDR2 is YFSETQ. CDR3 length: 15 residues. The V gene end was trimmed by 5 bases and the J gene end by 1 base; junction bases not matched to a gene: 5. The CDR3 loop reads CASRGRQGNTGELFF. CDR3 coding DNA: TGCGCCAGCAGAGGCCGACAGGGGAACACCGGGGAGCTGTTTTTT.

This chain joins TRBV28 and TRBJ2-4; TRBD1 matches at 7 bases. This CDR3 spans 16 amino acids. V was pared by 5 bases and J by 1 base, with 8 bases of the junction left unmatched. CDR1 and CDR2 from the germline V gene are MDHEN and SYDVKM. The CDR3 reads CASSDRDRRAKNIQYF. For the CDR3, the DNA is TGTGCCAGCAGTGACCGGGACAGACGTGCCAAAAACATTCAGTACTTC.

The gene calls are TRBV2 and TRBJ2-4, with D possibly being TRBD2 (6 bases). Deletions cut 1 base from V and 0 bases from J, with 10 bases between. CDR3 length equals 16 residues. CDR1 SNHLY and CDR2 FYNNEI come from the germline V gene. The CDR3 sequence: CASSEDGDLAKNIQYF. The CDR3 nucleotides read TGTGCCAGCAGTGAAGACGGGGACTTAGCCAAAAACATTCAGTACTTC.

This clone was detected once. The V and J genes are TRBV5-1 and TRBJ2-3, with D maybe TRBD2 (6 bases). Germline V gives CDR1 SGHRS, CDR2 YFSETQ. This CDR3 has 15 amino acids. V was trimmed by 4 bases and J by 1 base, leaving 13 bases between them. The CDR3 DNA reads TGCGCCAGCAGCGTCCGGGACTCCCGCACAGATACGCAGTATTTT. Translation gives CASSVRDSRTDTQYF. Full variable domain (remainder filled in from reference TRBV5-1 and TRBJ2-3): KAGVTQTPRYLIKTRGQQVTLSCSPISGHRSVSWYQQTPGQGLQFLFEYFSETQRNKGNFPGRFSGRQFSNSRSEMNVSTLELGDSALYLCASSVRDSRTDTQYFGPGTRLTVL.

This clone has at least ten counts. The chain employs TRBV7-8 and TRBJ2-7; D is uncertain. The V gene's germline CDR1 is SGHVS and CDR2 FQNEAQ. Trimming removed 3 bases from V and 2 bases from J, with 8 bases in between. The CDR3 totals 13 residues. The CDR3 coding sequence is TGTGCCAGCAGCTTTAACAGCGCCTACGAGCAGTACTTC. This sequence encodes CASSFNSAYEQYF. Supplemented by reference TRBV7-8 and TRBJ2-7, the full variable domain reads GAGVSQSPRYKVAKRGQDVALRCDPISGHVSLFWYQQALGQGPEFLTYFQNEAQLDKSGLPSDRFFAERPEGSVSTLKIQRTQQEDSAVYLCASSFNSAYEQYFGPGTRLTVT.

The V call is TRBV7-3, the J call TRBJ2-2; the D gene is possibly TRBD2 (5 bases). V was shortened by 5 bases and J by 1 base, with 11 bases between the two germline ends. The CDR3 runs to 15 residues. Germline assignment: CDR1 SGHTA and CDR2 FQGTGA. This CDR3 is CASSPTTLNTGELFF. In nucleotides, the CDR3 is TGTGCCAGCAGCCCGACTACTTTGAACACCGGGGAGCTGTTTTTT.

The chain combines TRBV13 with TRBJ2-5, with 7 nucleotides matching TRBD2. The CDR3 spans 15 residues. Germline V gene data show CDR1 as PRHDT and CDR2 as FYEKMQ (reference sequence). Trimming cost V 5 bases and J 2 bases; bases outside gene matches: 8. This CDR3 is CASSHPASGQETQYF. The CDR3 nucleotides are TGTGCCAGCAGCCACCCGGCTAGCGGTCAAGAGACCCAGTACTTC. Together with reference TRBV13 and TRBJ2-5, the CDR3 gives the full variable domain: AAGVIQSPRHLIKEKRETATLKCYPIPRHDTVYWYQQGPGQDPQFLISFYEKMQSDKGSIPDRFSAQQFSDYHSELNMSSLELGDSALYFCASSHPASGQETQYFGPGTRLLVL.

This chain's CDR3 is CASSLFWTSGRTYEQYF. The CDR3 nucleotides read TGTGCCAGCAGTTTATTCTGGACTAGCGGGAGAACCTACGAGCAGTACTTC. The genes are TRBV28 and TRBJ2-7, with TRBD2 matching over 13 bases. V shed 1 base and J 2 bases; nucleotides not matched to a gene: 5. The CDR3 has 17 amino acids. Germline values: CDR1 MDHEN, CDR2 SYDVKM.

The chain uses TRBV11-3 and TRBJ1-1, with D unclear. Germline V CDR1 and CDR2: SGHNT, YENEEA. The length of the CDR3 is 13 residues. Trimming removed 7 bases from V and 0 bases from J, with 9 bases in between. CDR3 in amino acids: CASTKGLNTEAFF. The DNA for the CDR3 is TGTGCCAGCACCAAAGGGCTGAACACTGAAGCTTTCTTT.

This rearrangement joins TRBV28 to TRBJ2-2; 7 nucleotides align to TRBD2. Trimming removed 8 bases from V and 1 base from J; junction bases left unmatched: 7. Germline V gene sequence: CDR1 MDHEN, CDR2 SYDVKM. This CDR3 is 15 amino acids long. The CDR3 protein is CASGTGGWNTGELFF. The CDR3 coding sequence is TGTGCCAGCGGGACGGGGGGTTGGAACACCGGGGAGCTGTTTTTT. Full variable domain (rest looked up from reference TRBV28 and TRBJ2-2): DVKVTQSSRYLVKRTGEKVFLECVQDMDHENMFWYRQDPGLGLRLIYFSYDVKMKEKGDIPEGYSVSREKKERFSLILESASTNQTSMYLCASGTGGWNTGELFFGEGSRLTVL.

The CDR3 here is CASTLAGESNEQFF. CDR3 bases: TGTGCCAGTACCCTAGCGGGAGAATCCAATGAGCAGTTCTTC. This chain links TRBV27 with TRBJ2-1, with TRBD2 identical over 10 bases. V shed 9 bases and J 6 bases; nucleotides not matched to a gene: 8. Germline-derived CDR1 and CDR2 are MNHEY and SMNVEV (reference sequence). The length of the CDR3 is 14 residues.